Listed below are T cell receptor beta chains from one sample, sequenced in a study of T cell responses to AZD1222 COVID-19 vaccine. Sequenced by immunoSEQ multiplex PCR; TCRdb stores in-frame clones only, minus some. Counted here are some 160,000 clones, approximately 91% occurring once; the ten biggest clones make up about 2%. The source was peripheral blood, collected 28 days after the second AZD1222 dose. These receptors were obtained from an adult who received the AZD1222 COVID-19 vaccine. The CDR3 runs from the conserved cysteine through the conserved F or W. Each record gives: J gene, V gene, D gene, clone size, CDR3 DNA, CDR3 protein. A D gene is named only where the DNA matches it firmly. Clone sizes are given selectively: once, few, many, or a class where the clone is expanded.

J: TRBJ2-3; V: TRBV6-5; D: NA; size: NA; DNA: TGTGCCAGCAGTTACTCACCGGAGGCGGGTACGCAGTATTTT; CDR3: CASSYSPEAGTQYF
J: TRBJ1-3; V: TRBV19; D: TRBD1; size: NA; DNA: TGTGCCAGCCGACAGGGGGGTTCTGGAAACACCATATATTTT; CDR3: CASRQGGSGNTIYF
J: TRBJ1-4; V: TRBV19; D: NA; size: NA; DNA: TGTGCCAGTACAGCGGGGAGGTTTGACATCGACGGTCGACTGTTTTTT; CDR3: CASTAGRFDIDGRLFF
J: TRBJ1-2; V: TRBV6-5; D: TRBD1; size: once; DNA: TGTGCCAGCAGCCCCGGGGACAGGGGCTATGGCTACACCTTC; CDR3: CASSPGDRGYGYTF
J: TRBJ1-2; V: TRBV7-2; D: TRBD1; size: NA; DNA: TGTGCCAGCAGTCGTCCCGGGACAGGGAACTATGGCTACACCTTC; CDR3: CASSRPGTGNYGYTF
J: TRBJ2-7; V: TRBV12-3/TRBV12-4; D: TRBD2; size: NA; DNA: TGTGCCAGCAGTCCGCCGGGGGGATACGAGCAGTACTTC; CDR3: CASSPPGGYEQYF
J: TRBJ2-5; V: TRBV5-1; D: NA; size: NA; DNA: TGCGCCAGCAGCTTCGGACTTGGAGAGACCCAGTACTTC; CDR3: CASSFGLGETQYF
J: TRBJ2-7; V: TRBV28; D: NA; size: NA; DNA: TGTGCCAGTACCGATGGCCAGACCTACGAGCAGTACTTC; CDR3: CASTDGQTYEQYF
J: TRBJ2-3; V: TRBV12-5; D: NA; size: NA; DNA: TGTGCTAGTGGTTTGGTATCTTCCCGGGATACGCAGTATTTT; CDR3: CASGLVSSRDTQYF
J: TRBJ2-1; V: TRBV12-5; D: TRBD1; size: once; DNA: TGTGCTAGTGGTTCCGGGACAGGGGCCTACAATGAGCAGTTCTTC; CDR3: CASGSGTGAYNEQFF
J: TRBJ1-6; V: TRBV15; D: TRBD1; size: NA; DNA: TGTGCCACCAGTCCCGGGACAGGGGAGTCCTATAATTCACCCCTCCACTTT; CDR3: CATSPGTGESYNSPLHF
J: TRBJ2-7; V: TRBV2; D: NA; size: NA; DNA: TGTGCCAGCGGGGTTGTGGAAGGACAGACCTACGAGCAGTACTTC; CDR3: CASGVVEGQTYEQYF
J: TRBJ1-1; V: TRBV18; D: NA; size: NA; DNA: TGTGCCAGCTCGTACACCGGACAGAACACTGAAGCTTTCTTT; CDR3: CASSYTGQNTEAFF
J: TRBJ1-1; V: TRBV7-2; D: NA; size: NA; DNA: TGTGCCAGCAGCTTAGGGTCTCAGCTAATGAACACTGAAGCTTTCTTT; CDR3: CASSLGSQLMNTEAFF
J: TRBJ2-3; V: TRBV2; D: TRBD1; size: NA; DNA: TGTGCCAGCAGTCGTGACAGGGGTGCAGATACGCAGTATTTT; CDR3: CASSRDRGADTQYF
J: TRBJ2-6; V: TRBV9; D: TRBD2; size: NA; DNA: TGTGCCAGCAGCCCGAGGACTAGCGGGAGAATAGGTGGGGCCAACGTCCTGACTTTC; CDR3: CASSPRTSGRIGGANVLTF
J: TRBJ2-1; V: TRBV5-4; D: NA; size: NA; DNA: TGTGCCAGCAGCTCCCCGCCGGCATACAATGAGCAGTTCTTC; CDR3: CASSSPPAYNEQFF
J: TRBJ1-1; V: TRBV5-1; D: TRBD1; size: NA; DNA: TGCGCCAGCAGCCAAGGAGGGGGCTCCACTGAAGCTTTCTTT; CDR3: CASSQGGGSTEAFF
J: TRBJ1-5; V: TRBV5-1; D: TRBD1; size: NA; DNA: TGCGCCAGCAGATGGGACAGGGTGGGAGGCAAGGATTTT; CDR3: CASRWDRVGGKDF
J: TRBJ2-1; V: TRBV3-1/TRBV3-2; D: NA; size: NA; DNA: TGTGCCAGCAGCCAAATCGGAGGGAGTGTGGTCAATGAGCAGTTCTTC; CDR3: CASSQIGGSVVNEQFF
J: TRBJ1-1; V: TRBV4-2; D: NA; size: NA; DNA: TGTGCCAGCAGCCAAGCGACGGGGGAGGGCACTGAAGCTTTCTTT; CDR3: CASSQATGEGTEAFF
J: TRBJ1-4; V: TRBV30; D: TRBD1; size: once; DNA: TGTGCCTGGAGTGTAGGGATGACAGGGGATTTTGCAACTAATGAAAAACTGTTTTTT; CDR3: CAWSVGMTGDFATNEKLFF
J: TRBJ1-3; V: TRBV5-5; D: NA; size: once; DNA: TGTGCCAGCAGCTTGTTTGGGGGTGGAAACACCATATATTTT; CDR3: CASSLFGGGNTIYF
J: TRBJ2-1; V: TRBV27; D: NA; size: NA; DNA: TGTGCCAGCAGTATGTTTAAGACCGGTGAGCAGTTCTTC; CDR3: CASSMFKTGEQFF
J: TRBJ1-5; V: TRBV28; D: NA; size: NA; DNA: TGTGCCAGTACGAAATACCTGGACCGCAATCAGCCCCAGCATTTT; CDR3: CASTKYLDRNQPQHF
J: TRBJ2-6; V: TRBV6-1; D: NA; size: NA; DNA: TGTGCCAGCAGTGAAGCCTGGTCGGGGGCTGGGGCCAACGTCCTGACTTTC; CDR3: CASSEAWSGAGANVLTF
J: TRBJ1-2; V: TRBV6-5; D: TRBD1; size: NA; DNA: TGTGCCAGCAGTTTGGACAGGGGTAACTATGGCTACACCTTC; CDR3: CASSLDRGNYGYTF
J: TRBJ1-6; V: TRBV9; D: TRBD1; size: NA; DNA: TGTGCCAGCAGCGAAGACAGGGGTAATTCACCCCTCCACTTT; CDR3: CASSEDRGNSPLHF
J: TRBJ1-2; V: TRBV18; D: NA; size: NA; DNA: TGTGCCAGCTCACCACCTTCTGGGATCAACTATGGCTACACCTTC; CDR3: CASSPPSGINYGYTF
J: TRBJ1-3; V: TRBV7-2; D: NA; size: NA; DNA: TGTGCCAGCAGCTTACTACCTAGCTCTGGAAACACCATATATTTT; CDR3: CASSLLPSSGNTIYF
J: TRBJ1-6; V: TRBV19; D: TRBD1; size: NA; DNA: TGTGCCAGTAGTATCCTCGGGACAGGGGGCGTTTTATTTCCCCTCCACTTT; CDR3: CASSILGTGGVLFPLHF
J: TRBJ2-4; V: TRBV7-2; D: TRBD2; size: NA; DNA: TGTGCCAGCAGCCCCCTGGGGCGCGGGGGGGCTGTAGCCAAAAACATTCAGTACTTC; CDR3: CASSPLGRGGAVAKNIQYF
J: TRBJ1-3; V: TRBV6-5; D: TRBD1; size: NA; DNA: TGTGCCAGCAGTCGCACAGGGGGCTCTGGAAACACCATATATTTT; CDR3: CASSRTGGSGNTIYF
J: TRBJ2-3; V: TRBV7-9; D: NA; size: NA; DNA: TGTGCCAGCAGTCCAACAGAGGGAGATACGCAGTATTTT; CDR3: CASSPTEGDTQYF
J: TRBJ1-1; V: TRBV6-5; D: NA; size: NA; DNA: TGTGCCAGCAAGTACCCCGGCATCATGAACACTGAAGCTTTCTTT; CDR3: CASKYPGIMNTEAFF
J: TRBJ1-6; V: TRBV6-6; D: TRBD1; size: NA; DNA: TGTGCCAGCACCCAGGGGGTTAGTTCACCCCTCCACTTT; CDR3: CASTQGVSSPLHF
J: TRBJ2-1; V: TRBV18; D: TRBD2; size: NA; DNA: TGTGCCAGCTCACCAGGACTAGCGGGAGTAGTTAATGAGCAGTTCTTC; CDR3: CASSPGLAGVVNEQFF
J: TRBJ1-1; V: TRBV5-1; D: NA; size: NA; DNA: TGCGCCAGCACTTTCGGGGGGAACACTGAAGCTTTCTTT; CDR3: CASTFGGNTEAFF
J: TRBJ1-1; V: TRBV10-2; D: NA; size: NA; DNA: TGCGCCAGCAGCCCCCGGGCCAACACTGAAGCTTTCTTT; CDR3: CASSPRANTEAFF
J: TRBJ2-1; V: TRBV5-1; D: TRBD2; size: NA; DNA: TGCGCCAGCAGCTACCGACTAGCGGGAGAGCATGAGCAGTTCTTC; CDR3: CASSYRLAGEHEQFF
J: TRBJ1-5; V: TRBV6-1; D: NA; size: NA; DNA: TGTGCCAGCAGTGAAGCTTCTTTGGTTCAGCCCCAGCATTTT; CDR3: CASSEASLVQPQHF
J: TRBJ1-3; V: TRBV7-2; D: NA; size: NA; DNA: TGTGCCAGCAGCCTGATGGGCTCTGGAAACACCATATATTTT; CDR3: CASSLMGSGNTIYF
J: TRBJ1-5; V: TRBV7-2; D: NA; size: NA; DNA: TGTGCCAGCAGCTCCTCTACCAGTTTAAGCAATCAGCCCCAGCATTTT; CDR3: CASSSSTSLSNQPQHF
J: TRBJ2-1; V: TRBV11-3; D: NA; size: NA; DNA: TGTGCCAGCAGCTTAGGGGGACCAGACAATGAGCAGTTCTTC; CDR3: CASSLGGPDNEQFF
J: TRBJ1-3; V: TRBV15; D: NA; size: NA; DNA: TGTGCCACCAGCTCTACCCTCCCCTCCGAGGGACCCTCTGGAAACACCATATATTTT; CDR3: CATSSTLPSEGPSGNTIYF
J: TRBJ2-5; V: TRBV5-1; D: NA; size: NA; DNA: TGCGCCAGCAGCTCCCGGGCCCAGGTTGGAGAGACCCAGTACTTC; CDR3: CASSSRAQVGETQYF
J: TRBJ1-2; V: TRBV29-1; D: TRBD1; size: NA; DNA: TGCAGCGTGACTCCGGGACAGGGTGCGTCAAACTATGGCTACACCTTC; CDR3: CSVTPGQGASNYGYTF
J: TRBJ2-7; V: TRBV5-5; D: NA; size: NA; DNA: TGTGCCAGCAGCTTGGCGGGTCAGGGTACCTACGAGCAGTACTTC; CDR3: CASSLAGQGTYEQYF
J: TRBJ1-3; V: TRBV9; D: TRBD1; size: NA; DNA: TGTGCCAGCAGCGTGGGACAGGGGGGCGTAATTGGAAACACCATATATTTT; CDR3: CASSVGQGGVIGNTIYF
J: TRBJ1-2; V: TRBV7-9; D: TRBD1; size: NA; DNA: TGTGCCAGCAGTTCCACGGTGAAGGGGGCCAACTATGGCTACACCTTC; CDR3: CASSSTVKGANYGYTF
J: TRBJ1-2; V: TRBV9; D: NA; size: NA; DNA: TGTGCCAGCAGCGTAGGTGGACAAGCTAACTATGGCTACACCTTC; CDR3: CASSVGGQANYGYTF
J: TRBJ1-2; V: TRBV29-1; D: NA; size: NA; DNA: TGCAGCGTTGAATTTGCGGTGATCTATGGCTACACCTTC; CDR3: CSVEFAVIYGYTF
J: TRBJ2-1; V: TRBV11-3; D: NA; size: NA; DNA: TGTGCCAGCAGCTCCTACAGGAACAATGAGCAGTTCTTC; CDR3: CASSSYRNNEQFF